This is a list of T cell receptor beta chains from one sample in a study of cytomegalovirus exposure and HLA in healthy donors. Measured with immunoSEQ multiplex PCR; TCRdb has only the in-frame clones, and not every one. The data hold more than 95,000 clones, with approximately 80% observed a single time. Sequencing used PBMCs. Source of these receptors: a male donor in good health and CMV-seronegative. The CDR3 runs from the conserved cysteine through the conserved F or W. The D gene is left open where the match is weak. Some rows have no size entry. The others give once, few or many, or a class for an expanded clone.

cdr3_aa cdr3_nt clone_size j_call v_call d_call
CAALTRNTEAFF TGTGCCGCTCTTACGCGGAACACTGAAGCTTTCTTT NA TRBJ1-1 TRBV10-3 NA
CASSAWTSGRFHEQYF TGTGCCAGCAGCGCATGGACTAGCGGGAGGTTCCACGAGCAGTACTTC NA TRBJ2-7 TRBV7-3 TRBD2
CAAQEESGNTIYF TGTGCCGCCCAGGAGGAAAGTGGAAACACCATATATTTT NA TRBJ1-3 TRBV6-1 NA
CASTLQDSPLHF TGTGCCAGCACCCTTCAGGATTCACCCCTCCACTTT NA TRBJ1-6 TRBV7-9 NA
CASSDGRRATNEKLFF TGTGCCAGCAGTGACGGGAGAAGGGCAACTAATGAAAAACTGTTTTTT NA TRBJ1-4 TRBV25-1 NA
CASSSWTTNTGELFF TGTGCCAGCTCTTCATGGACAACGAACACCGGGGAGCTGTTTTTT NA TRBJ2-2 TRBV18 NA
CASSVAGLAGETQYF TGTGCCAGCAGCGTAGCTGGCCTAGCGGGAGAGACCCAGTACTTC NA TRBJ2-5 TRBV9 TRBD2
CASSLGGSSYNEQFF TGTGCCAGCAGTTTAGGCGGCAGCTCCTACAATGAGCAGTTCTTC once TRBJ2-1 TRBV28 NA
CSAVATMGYNEQFF TGCAGCGCCGTAGCCACCATGGGCTACAATGAGCAGTTCTTC NA TRBJ2-1 TRBV29-1 NA
CASSLSATRAYHEQFF TGTGCCAGCAGCTTATCGGCGACTAGGGCGTATCACGAGCAGTTCTTC NA TRBJ2-1 TRBV7-6 NA
CASRVTRQGGKLFF TGTGCCAGCAGGGTTACCCGACAGGGTGGAAAACTGTTTTTT NA TRBJ1-4 TRBV27 TRBD1
CASSPSGGTINEQFF TGTGCCAGCAGCCCCTCGGGCGGGACCATCAATGAGCAGTTCTTC NA TRBJ2-1 TRBV7-9 NA
CASSQRRAGANVLTF TGTGCCAGCAGTCAACGCCGGGCTGGGGCCAACGTCCTGACTTTC few TRBJ2-6 TRBV6-5 NA
CASAITRDFQETQYF TGTGCTAGTGCCATAACCCGGGACTTCCAAGAGACCCAGTACTTC NA TRBJ2-5 TRBV12-5 NA
CASSQDVRGEQYF TGCGCCAGCAGCCAAGATGTCAGGGGCGAGCAGTACTTC NA TRBJ2-7 TRBV4-3 NA
CASSLYLSSGNTIYF TGTGCCAGCAGCTTATATTTGAGCTCTGGAAACACCATATATTTT NA TRBJ1-3 TRBV11-3 NA
CASSHTSGSTGELFF TGTGCCAGCAGTCACACTAGCGGGAGTACCGGGGAGCTGTTTTTT NA TRBJ2-2 TRBV6-1 TRBD2
CAITPTGARNTEAFF TGTGCCATCACCCCTACAGGGGCGAGGAACACTGAAGCTTTCTTT NA TRBJ1-1 TRBV10-3 TRBD1
CASSAGGSGYTF TGTGCCAGCAGCGCGGGAGGCAGCGGCTACACCTTC few TRBJ1-2 TRBV9 NA
CASSYRENGEQFF TGTGCCAGCAGTTACAGGGAGAACGGTGAGCAGTTCTTC once TRBJ2-1 TRBV25-1 NA
CAISESMGRGLRSGANVLTF TGTGCCATCAGTGAGTCGATGGGCAGGGGGCTTCGCTCTGGGGCCAACGTCCTGACTTTC NA TRBJ2-6 TRBV10-3 TRBD1
CASSSNRGRGPSTGELFF TGTGCCAGCAGCTCTAACCGGGGCAGGGGGCCTAGCACCGGGGAGCTGTTTTTT NA TRBJ2-2 TRBV5-6 TRBD1
CASSLFGPALNTEAFF TGCGCCAGCAGCTTGTTTGGGCCCGCCCTGAACACTGAAGCTTTCTTT NA TRBJ1-1 TRBV5-1 NA
CASSIGTEFEQYF TGTGCCAGCAGTATCGGCACAGAGTTTGAGCAGTACTTC NA TRBJ2-7 TRBV27 NA
CASSLAALAGFETDTQYF TGTGCCAGCAGCTTAGCGGCCCTAGCGGGATTCGAGACAGATACGCAGTATTTT NA TRBJ2-3 TRBV11-2 TRBD2
CASSLQGADYGYTF TGTGCCAGCAGCCTACAGGGGGCGGACTATGGCTACACCTTC NA TRBJ1-2 TRBV5-4 TRBD1
CASSLWGQGANEQYF TGTGCCAGCAGTTTATGGGGGCAGGGGGCCAACGAGCAGTACTTC NA TRBJ2-7 TRBV28 TRBD1
CASSNSRDFYTGELFF TGTGCCAGCAGCAATAGCCGGGACTTTTACACCGGGGAGCTGTTTTTT NA TRBJ2-2 TRBV5-6 NA
CASRPSDNQETQYF TGTGCAAGTCGCCCTTCAGATAACCAAGAGACCCAGTACTTC NA TRBJ2-5 TRBV12-2 NA
CSVGTGGVEQYF TGCAGCGTTGGCACAGGGGGAGTTGAGCAGTACTTC NA TRBJ2-7 TRBV29-1 TRBD1
CASSDLGRGAGDEQYF TGTGCCAGCAGTGATTTGGGTCGGGGGGCCGGGGACGAGCAGTACTTC once TRBJ2-7 TRBV6-1 NA
CASSSGETQYF TGTGCCAGCAGCTCGGGGGAGACCCAGTACTTC NA TRBJ2-5 TRBV7-2 NA
CSVVGQDLNTGELFF TGCAGCGTTGTGGGACAGGATTTGAACACCGGGGAGCTGTTTTTT NA TRBJ2-2 TRBV29-1 TRBD1
CASSTKGQLYGYTF TGTGCCAGCAGCACGAAGGGACAGCTCTATGGCTACACCTTC NA TRBJ1-2 TRBV28 TRBD1
CASSPSGGLAGVLSYEQYF TGTGCCAGCAGCCCCTCGGGGGGACTAGCGGGAGTTCTGTCCTACGAGCAGTACTTC NA TRBJ2-7 TRBV7-9 TRBD2
CASSTGQGTSEQYF TGCGCCAGCAGCACGGGACAGGGAACGTCCGAGCAGTACTTC few TRBJ2-7 TRBV5-1 TRBD1
CASAPWTRNYGYTF TGCGCCAGCGCCCCCTGGACAAGAAACTATGGCTACACCTTC NA TRBJ1-2 TRBV5-1 NA
CASSGRGNSPLHF TGTGCCAGCAGTGGCAGGGGGAATTCACCCCTCCACTTT NA TRBJ1-6 TRBV9 TRBD1
CASSLRTSGRTDEQFF TGCGCCAGCAGCTTGCGGACTAGCGGGAGGACGGATGAGCAGTTCTTC NA TRBJ2-1 TRBV5-1 TRBD2
CASSPPQAAREAFF TGTGCCAGCTCACCACCCCAGGCCGCCAGAGAAGCTTTCTTT few TRBJ1-1 TRBV18 NA
CASSVAGGPGELFF TGTGCCAGCAGCGTAGCGGGAGGGCCCGGGGAGCTGTTTTTT NA TRBJ2-2 TRBV9 TRBD2
CASSQGTGVSSPLHF TGCGCCAGCAGCCAGGGAACAGGGGTGAGTTCACCCCTCCACTTT NA TRBJ1-6 TRBV4-3 TRBD1
CASSFGTRNVETQYF TGTGCCAGCAGTTTCGGGACTAGAAATGTGGAGACCCAGTACTTC NA TRBJ2-5 TRBV6-6 TRBD2
CASSPRGGGYTF TGTGCCAGCAGTCCCCGGGGGGGTGGCTACACCTTC NA TRBJ1-2 TRBV27 NA
CASSWGTSGSQAQYF TGTGCCAGCAGCTGGGGGACTAGCGGGAGTCAGGCGCAGTACTTC NA TRBJ2-7 TRBV7-2 TRBD2
CASSPIAGTSGRGETQYF TGTGCCAGCAGCCCCATCGCCGGGACTAGCGGGAGGGGAGAGACCCAGTACTTC NA TRBJ2-5 TRBV11-2 TRBD2
CASSPGLQGEQFF TGTGCCAGCTCACCGGGACTCCAAGGGGAGCAGTTCTTC NA TRBJ2-1 TRBV18 NA